The 32 T cell receptor beta chains in this list originate from one sample, sequenced in a study of blood T cell repertoires in COVID-19. Only in-frame clones appear in the TCRdb table, and some are missing; sequencing was by immunoSEQ multiplex PCR. The profile shows about 82,000 clones, about 82% of them singletons. Sequencing was done on a sample of peripheral blood. These TCRs come from a man older than 75 with active or convalescent COVID-19.

The genes are TRBV11-2 and TRBJ1-2; D remains unclear. Deletions cut 1 base from V and 4 bases from J, with 10 bases between. Germline V gives CDR1 SGHAT, CDR2 FQNNGV. The CDR3 runs 14 residues. CDR3 residues: CASSLVSQIYGYTF. CDR3 sequence (DNA): TGTGCCAGCAGCTTAGTTTCTCAGATCTATGGCTACACCTTC.

V is TRBV7-9 and J is TRBJ2-1; weak D call: TRBD2 (5 bases). Germline values: CDR1 SEHNR, CDR2 FQNEAQ (reference sequence). The ends were cut back, 4 bases at V and 3 bases at J, with 13 bases in the middle. There are 15 residues in the CDR3. CDR3 DNA: TGTGCCAGCAGCTACCGGCCCGGGGACTACAATGAGCAGTTCTTC. This codes for CASSYRPGDYNEQFF.

This clone was seen a single time. The chain carries TRBV7-9 and TRBJ1-3, with D possibly TRBD1 on 5 matching bases. The CDR3 extends over 18 amino acids. CDR1 is SEHNR, CDR2 FQNEAQ, per germline (reference sequence). V was trimmed by 5 bases and J by 0 bases, leaving 20 bases between them. As DNA, the CDR3 is TGTGCCAGCAGCCCGGGGGGGGGATCCTCCTACTCTGGAAACACCATATATTTT. It codes for CASSPGGGSSYSGNTIYF. Variable domain in full (rest from reference TRBV7-9 and TRBJ1-3): DTGVSQNPRHKITKRGQNVTFRCDPISEHNRLYWYRQTLGQGPEFLTYFQNEAQLEKSRLLSDRFSAERPKGSFSTLEIQRTEQGDSAMYLCASSPGGGSSYSGNTIYFGEGSWLTVV.

V is TRBV19 and J is TRBJ2-1; D is ambiguous. Germline values: CDR1 LNHDA, CDR2 SQIVND (reference sequence). The CDR3 has 17 residues. The V and J ends lost 5 bases and 2 bases respectively, with 19 bases between them. The CDR3: CASSPLLETSPYNEQFF. The CDR3 DNA is TGTGCCAGTAGTCCCCTGCTGGAGACCAGCCCCTACAATGAGCAGTTCTTC. Together with reference TRBV19 and TRBJ2-1, the CDR3 gives the full variable domain: DGGITQSPKYLFRKEGQNVTLSCEQNLNHDAMYWYRQDPGQGLRLIYYSQIVNDFQKGDIAEGYSVSREKKESFPLTVTSAQKNPTAFYLCASSPLLETSPYNEQFFGPGTRLTVL.

Turning to this clone: Different DNA sequences within this sample yield the same CDR3. V usage is TRBV6-1 and J usage is TRBJ2-7; 13 bases line up with TRBD2. Germline CDR1 reads MNHNS; CDR2 reads SASEGT. This CDR3 comprises 15 residues. The chain's CDR3 is CASSEGLAGAYEQYV. As DNA, the CDR3 is TGTGCCAGCAGCGAAGGACTAGCGGGAGCCTACGAGCAGTACGTC.

For this clone: The junction shows a germline mismatch at one end, possibly a read error. This chain uses TRBV7-7 with TRBJ1-4; D remains unclear. This CDR3 is built from 15 residues. In germline, CDR1 is SSHAT, CDR2 FNYEAQ (reference sequence). This CDR3 reads CASSPRAGTNEKLFF. CDR3 nucleotide sequence: TGTGCTAGCAGCCCTCGCGCCGGGACTAATGAAAAACTGTTTTTT.

V gene TRBV5-1 combines with J gene TRBJ2-1; no clear D. The V gene lost 0 bases and the J gene lost 10 bases, with 8 bases spanning the gap. This CDR3 has 12 residues. CDR1 is SGHRS, CDR2 YFSETQ, per germline. The CDR3 coding sequence is TGCGCCAGCAGCTTGGCCAGAAGAGAGCAGTTCTTC. Translating it yields CASSLARREQFF.

The gene calls are TRBV5-1 and TRBJ1-2; 7 bases fit TRBD1. Trimming took 0 bases from V and 13 from J; bases not matched to a gene: 6. The CDR3 sequence is 12 residues long. Germline CDR1 and CDR2: SGHRS and YFSETQ. Here the CDR3 reads CASSLGRGIRTF. CDR3 in DNA: TGCGCCAGCAGCTTGGGCAGGGGGATTCGCACCTTC.

This chain joins TRBV7-2 and TRBJ2-2, with D possibly being TRBD1 (6 bases). The CDR3 extends over 15 amino acids. Germline assignment: CDR1 SGHTA and CDR2 FQGNSA. With 1 base removed from V and 4 bases from J, the gap between germline ends came to 10 bases. This CDR3 reads CASSLVQGPTGELFF. In DNA form, the CDR3 reads TGTGCCAGCAGCTTAGTACAGGGCCCCACCGGGGAGCTGTTTTTT. Combining the CDR3 with reference TRBV7-2 and TRBJ2-2 gives the whole variable domain GAGVSQSPSNKVTEKGKDVELRCDPISGHTALYWYRQSLGQGLEFLIYFQGNSAPDKSGLPSDRFSAERTGGSVSTLTIQRTQQEDSAVYLCASSLVQGPTGELFFGEGSRLTVL.

The J gene is TRBJ2-4, the V gene TRBV5-1; D call uncertain. V lost 4 bases, J lost 0 bases, and 26 bases lay in between. Germline values: CDR1 SGHRS, CDR2 YFSETQ. This CDR3 is 20 amino acids long. DNA of the CDR3: TGCGCCAGCAGCCCATTAGCATCGGGTTCCAACCTGCTAGCCAAAAACATTCAGTACTTC. This translates into CASSPLASGSNLLAKNIQYF.

This chain links TRBV7-6 with TRBJ2-5; 12 bases align to TRBD2. CDR3 length: 17 residues. J was trimmed by 4 bases and V by 5 bases; bases with no gene match: 11. Germline values: CDR1 SGHVS, CDR2 FNYEAQ. In nucleotides, the CDR3 is TGTGCCAGCAGCCCATACTCTAGCGGGAGGGCCCCAGAGACCCAGTACTTC. Translating gives CASSPYSSGRAPETQYF. The variable domain in full, completed from reference TRBV7-6 and TRBJ2-5, reads GAGVSQSPRYKVTKRGQDVALRCDPISGHVSLYWYRQALGQGPEFLTYFNYEAQQDKSGLPNDRFSAERPEGSISTLTIQRTEQRDSAMYRCASSPYSSGRAPETQYFGPGTRLLVL.

This rearrangement joins TRBV5-6 to TRBJ2-1, with D unclear. The CDR3 spans 12 residues. V gave up 4 bases and J gave up 1 base, with 3 bases separating them. Germline loops: CDR1 SGHDT, CDR2 YYEEEE. The CDR3 sequence is CASSPSYNEQFF. CDR3 DNA: TGTGCCAGCAGCCCTTCCTACAATGAGCAGTTCTTC.

V is TRBV14 and J is TRBJ1-1; TRBD1 agrees at 8 bases. This CDR3 is 14 amino acids long. Germline V gene lookup returns CDR1 SGHDN and CDR2 FVKESK. Trimming took 4 bases from V and 5 from J; bases not matched to a gene: 6. This CDR3 is CASSRETGGTEAFF. The DNA of the CDR3 is TGTGCCAGCAGCCGAGAAACAGGGGGTACTGAAGCTTTCTTT.

The chain employs TRBV4-1 and TRBJ1-1, with no clear D. The germline CDR1 and CDR2 sequences are MGHRA and YSYEKL. CDR3 length equals 15 residues. Trimming removed 2 bases at V and 0 bases at J, with 10 bases between. The CDR3 bases are TGCGCCAGCAGCCAAACGTCCGGGTTGAACACTGAAGCTTTCTTT. It encodes CASSQTSGLNTEAFF.

V and J are TRBV5-1 and TRBJ2-2; 10 bases align to TRBD1. From germline, CDR1 is SGHRS and CDR2 YFSETQ. The CDR3 loop spans 16 amino acids. The ends lost 1 base at V and 6 bases at J; junction bases unmatched: 6. In DNA form, the CDR3 reads TGCGCCAGCAGCTTGCACGGGACAGGGGTCCCCGGGGAGCTGTTTTTT. The encoded protein is CASSLHGTGVPGELFF.

The chain links TRBV29-1 to TRBJ2-1; 8 bases are shared with TRBD2. The V gene's germline CDR1 is SQVTM and CDR2 ANQGSEA. The V segment lost 6 bases and the J segment 3 bases; nucleotides outside the gene matches: 19. CDR3 length: 18 amino acids. The CDR3 is CSVGPGAGGIIGYNEQFF. The CDR3 nucleotides read TGCAGCGTGGGTCCAGGGGCGGGAGGAATAATTGGCTACAATGAGCAGTTCTTC.

The CDR3 coding sequence is TGTGCCAGCAGCCTCCCCGGCGGCACCTTAGGCAATGAGCAGTTCTTC. Protein: CASSLPGGTLGNEQFF. The genes are TRBV4-2 and TRBJ2-1, with D unclear. The germline CDR1 and CDR2 sequences are LGHNA and YNFKEQ. The CDR3 is made up of 16 amino acids. Trimming pared 4 bases from V and 6 bases from J, leaving 19 bases between.

CDR3 sequence (DNA): TGTGCCAGCTCACCAAGGGGGATCTCTGGAAACACCATATATTTT. It codes for CASSPRGISGNTIYF. The chain carries TRBV18 and TRBJ1-3, with a possible D match to TRBD1 (6 bases). Germline V gene lookup returns CDR1 KGHSH and CDR2 LQKENI. CDR3 length: 15 amino acids. Trimming cost V 2 bases and J 0 bases, with 8 bases left between them.

The J gene is TRBJ2-1, the V gene TRBV5-1; TRBD2 aligns across 12 bases. CDR1 is SGHRS and CDR2 is YFSETQ in the germline V gene. The junction had 5 bases not matched to a gene; V was cut back by 3 bases and J by 7 bases. The CDR3 runs 15 residues. The CDR3 bases are TGCGCCAGCAGCTCTAGCGGGAGGGTAGATAATGAGCAGTTCTTC. Translated: CASSSSGRVDNEQFF.

CDR3 protein: CASSLRGTNEKLFF. CDR3 DNA sequence: TGTGCCAGCTCACTAAGGGGGACGAATGAAAAACTGTTTTTT. J is TRBJ1-4 and V is TRBV18; possible D gene TRBD1, 6 bases. This CDR3 is 14 amino acids long. Trimming left V 4 bases short and J 5 bases short, with 11 bases between. Germline CDR1 reads KGHSH; CDR2 reads LQKENI.

The chain carries TRBV6-5 and TRBJ2-5; D remains unclear. V lost 6 bases to trimming and J lost 1 base, with 9 bases between them. The CDR3 sequence is 13 residues long. CDR1 and CDR2 (germline): MNHEY, SVGAGI. The CDR3 loop is CASRGAAQETQYF. The CDR3 nucleotides read TGTGCCAGCAGAGGTGCGGCCCAAGAGACCCAGTACTTC.

This chain uses TRBV3-1 (or the pseudogene TRBV3-2) with TRBJ2-1, with D maybe TRBD2 (5 bases). The V gene lost 0 bases and the J gene lost 9 bases, with 15 bases spanning the gap. In germline, CDR1 is LGHDT, CDR2 YNNKEL (reference sequence). This CDR3 is built from 15 residues. CDR3 in amino acids: CASSQEWLASSEQFF. DNA for the CDR3: TGTGCCAGCAGCCAAGAATGGCTAGCTTCAAGTGAGCAGTTCTTC.

This clone was seen a handful of times. This chain joins TRBV5-1 and TRBJ2-5; 10 positions match TRBD1. V dropped 4 bases and J dropped 4; count of bases not matched to a gene: 4. Germline V lookup: CDR1 SGHRS, CDR2 YFSETQ. The CDR3 sequence is 14 residues long. In DNA form, the CDR3 reads TGCGCCAGCAGCACGGGACAGGGGAGAGAGACCCAGTACTTC. Its protein product is CASSTGQGRETQYF.

The chain employs TRBV2 and TRBJ1-2; no clear D. With 5 bases removed from V and 4 bases from J, the gap between germline ends came to 17 bases. This CDR3 spans 15 amino acids. Germline V gene data show CDR1 as SNHLY and CDR2 as FYNNEI. The CDR3 bases are TGTGCCAGCAGTTCCCAGTTGGAGCCCAGCTATGGCTACACCTTC. It translates to CASSSQLEPSYGYTF. The variable domain in full, completed from reference TRBV2 and TRBJ1-2, reads EPEVTQTPSHQVTQMGQEVILRCVPISNHLYFYWYRQILGQKVEFLVSFYNNEISEKSEIFDDQFSVERPDGSNFTLKIRSTKLEDSAMYFCASSSQLEPSYGYTFGSGTRLTVV.

The chain carries TRBV7-3 and TRBJ2-1; TRBD2 aligns across 9 bases. CDR3 length: 13 amino acids. Germline-derived CDR1 and CDR2 are SGHTA and FQGTGA. The trim removed 11 bases at V and 7 bases at J, leaving 9 bases unmatched. CDR3 in DNA: TGTGCCTCCTCTAGCGGGAATTGGAATGAGCAGTTCTTC. Its protein product is CASSSGNWNEQFF.

The chain has TRBV3-1 (or the pseudogene TRBV3-2) and TRBJ2-2; TRBD2 agrees at 11 bases. CDR3 length: 18 residues. The V and J ends lost 4 bases and 3 bases, in that order; junction bases with no gene match: 10. Per germline, CDR1 LGHDT and CDR2 YNNKEL (reference sequence). CDR3 sequence reads: CASSRLRSSGRHTGELFF. CDR3 nucleotide sequence: TGTGCCAGCAGCCGACTTCGATCTAGCGGGAGGCACACCGGGGAGCTGTTTTTT.

The chain has TRBV5-1 and TRBJ2-5, with 12 bases fitting TRBD2. This CDR3 has 16 residues. The germline V gene encodes CDR1 SGHRS and CDR2 YFSETQ. The V gene end was trimmed by 4 bases and the J gene end by 5 bases; junction bases not matched to a gene: 9. The CDR3 here is CASSAASGGAYETQYF. CDR3 sequence (DNA): TGCGCCAGCAGCGCAGCTAGCGGGGGGGCCTATGAGACCCAGTACTTC.

The chain has TRBV7-3 and TRBJ2-3; tentative D call: TRBD1 (6 bases). V lost 6 bases, J lost 0 bases, and 10 bases lay in between. The CDR3 covers 14 residues. The germline V gene encodes CDR1 SGHTA and CDR2 FQGTGA. CDR3 nucleotide sequence: TGTGCCAGCAGACGAGACAGGAGCACAGATACGCAGTATTTT. It encodes CASRRDRSTDTQYF.

This clone was seen just once. The CDR3 DNA is TGTGCCAGCAGTTTGTGGCAAGACAATGAGCAGTTCTTC. As protein: CASSLWQDNEQFF. The gene calls are TRBV27 and TRBJ2-1; D gene uncertain. This CDR3 contains 13 residues. CDR1 MNHEY and CDR2 SMNVEV come from the germline V gene (reference sequence). With 3 bases removed from V and 5 bases from J, the gap between germline ends came to 8 bases.

This chain uses TRBV11-2 with TRBJ1-5; TRBD1 matches 10 bases. Germline V gene sequence: CDR1 SGHAT, CDR2 FQNNGV. The CDR3 length is 15 residues. Trimming took 1 base from V and 9 from J; bases not matched to a gene: 6. The CDR3 DNA reads TGTGCCAGCAGCTTAGGTGGGACAGGGGACTGGCCCCAGCATTTT. Translation: CASSLGGTGDWPQHF.

This clone was found once. V usage is TRBV12-3 or TRBV12-4 and J usage is TRBJ2-5; 7 nucleotides agree with TRBD2. The CDR3 consists of 13 residues. The V segment lost 5 bases and the J segment 9 bases; nucleotides outside the gene matches: 9. The CDR3 reads CASSLSWGGAQYF. The CDR3 DNA reads as TGTGCCAGCAGTCTATCGTGGGGGGGGGCCCAGTACTTC.

The chain is built from TRBV5-1 and TRBJ2-5, with 10 bases matching TRBD1. Germline trimming cut 5 bases from V and 3 bases from J; bases unmatched to any gene: 4. The CDR3 is made up of 14 amino acids. The germline CDR1 and CDR2 sequences are SGHRS and YFSETQ. The DNA for the CDR3 is TGCGCCAGCAGGCTCGGGACAGGGGAAGAGACCCAGTACTTC. The encoded protein is CASRLGTGEETQYF.